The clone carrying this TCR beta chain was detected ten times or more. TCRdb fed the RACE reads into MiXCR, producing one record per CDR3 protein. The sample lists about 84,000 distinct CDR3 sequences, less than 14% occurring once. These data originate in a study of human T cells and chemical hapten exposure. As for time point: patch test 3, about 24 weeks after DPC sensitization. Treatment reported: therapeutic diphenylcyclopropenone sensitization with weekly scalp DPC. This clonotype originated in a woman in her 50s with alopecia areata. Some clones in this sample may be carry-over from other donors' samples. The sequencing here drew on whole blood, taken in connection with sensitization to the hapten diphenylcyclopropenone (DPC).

In nucleotides, the CDR3 is TGTGCCAGCAGCTCGGTAGCGGGACTCTACGAGCAGTACTTC. Residues: CASSSVAGLYEQYF. The J gene is TRBJ2-7, the V gene TRBV7-2, with 8 bases matching TRBD2. J lost 3 bases, V lost 4 bases, and 5 bases had no gene match. The germline CDR1 and CDR2 sequences are SGHTA and FQGNSA. The CDR3 totals 14 residues.